The rows below give T cell receptor beta chains drawn from one sample of a study of blood T cell repertoires in COVID-19. Sequencing was performed with immunoSEQ multiplex PCR; in TCRdb, only in-frame clones are kept and a portion is missing. The sample has roughly 300,000 clones, 83% seen once. The material sequenced was peripheral blood. These receptors all stem from a woman between 45 and 65 years old with acute or convalescent COVID-19. The CDR3 runs from the conserved cysteine through the conserved F or W. D genes are given only for firm matches. Rows give clone size only sometimes, using once, few, many, or a class for an expanded clone.

D: .
J: TRBJ1-1
V: TRBV10-3
size: few
CDR3: CAISESIAGEAFF
DNA: TGTGCCATCAGTGAGTCGATAGCCGGTGAAGCTTTCTTT

D: TRBD1
J: TRBJ2-6
V: TRBV7-9
size: .
CDR3: CASSPRTGESSGANVLTF
DNA: TGTGCCAGCAGCCCGCGGACAGGGGAAAGCTCTGGGGCCAACGTCCTGACTTTC

D: .
J: TRBJ2-3
V: TRBV2
size: .
CDR3: CASSQQGDTQYF
DNA: TGTGCCAGCAGTCAACAGGGAGATACGCAGTATTTT

D: TRBD1
J: TRBJ1-1
V: TRBV7-2
size: .
CDR3: CASSSDRVWGTEAFF
DNA: TGTGCCAGCAGCTCGGACAGGGTTTGGGGCACTGAAGCTTTCTTT

D: .
J: TRBJ1-5
V: TRBV12-5
size: .
CDR3: CASGLVRDFVGVTGRGSNQPQHF
DNA: TGTGCTAGTGGTTTGGTACGGGATTTTGTTGGAGTTACGGGGCGGGGGAGCAATCAGCCCCAGCATTTT

D: .
J: TRBJ2-3
V: TRBV24-1
size: .
CDR3: CATSDERTAHTQYF
DNA: TGTGCCACCAGTGATGAAAGGACAGCTCATACGCAGTATTTT

D: TRBD1
J: TRBJ1-1
V: TRBV3-1/TRBV3-2
size: .
CDR3: CASRGTGANTEAFF
DNA: TGTGCCAGCAGAGGGACAGGGGCAAACACTGAAGCTTTCTTT

D: .
J: TRBJ2-5
V: TRBV29-1
size: .
CDR3: CSVPTGQETQYF
DNA: TGCAGCGTCCCGACTGGCCAAGAGACCCAGTACTTC

D: TRBD1
J: TRBJ1-1
V: TRBV19
size: .
CDR3: CASSMSGKGATEAFF
DNA: TGTGCCAGTAGTATGAGCGGCAAGGGGGCCACTGAAGCTTTCTTT

D: .
J: TRBJ2-1
V: TRBV20-1
size: .
CDR3: CSASLESEQFF
DNA: TGCAGTGCTTCGCTAGAGAGTGAGCAGTTCTTC

D: TRBD1
J: TRBJ1-4
V: TRBV7-9
size: .
CDR3: CASSLGQGANEKLFF
DNA: TGTGCCAGCAGCTTAGGACAGGGTGCTAATGAAAAACTGTTTTTT

D: .
J: TRBJ1-1
V: TRBV5-5
size: few
CDR3: CASSLRHGVGFEAFF
DNA: TGTGCCAGCAGCCTAAGACACGGGGTGGGGTTTGAAGCTTTCTTT

D: .
J: TRBJ1-1
V: TRBV7-2
size: .
CDR3: CASSLLGRDTEAFF
DNA: TGTGCCAGCAGCTTACTAGGGAGGGACACTGAAGCTTTCTTT

D: .
J: TRBJ1-1
V: TRBV4-1
size: few
CDR3: CASSQVVGEDTEAFF
DNA: TGCGCCAGCAGCCAAGTAGTCGGGGAGGACACTGAAGCTTTCTTT

D: TRBD2
J: TRBJ2-1
V: TRBV7-8
size: few
CDR3: CAIARREGTNEQFF
DNA: TGTGCCATCGCACGGCGGGAGGGAACCAATGAGCAGTTCTTC

D: .
J: TRBJ1-1
V: TRBV6-6
size: .
CDR3: CASSFTPQDAFF
DNA: TGTGCCAGCAGTTTTACCCCACAGGACGCTTTCTTT

D: TRBD1
J: TRBJ1-1
V: TRBV2
size: .
CDR3: CASSRGTEGAFF
DNA: TGTGCCAGCAGTAGAGGGACAGAAGGGGCTTTCTTT

D: .
J: TRBJ2-2
V: TRBV3-1/TRBV3-2
size: .
CDR3: CASSLGANTGELFF
DNA: TGTGCCAGCAGCCTGGGAGCGAACACCGGGGAGCTGTTTTTT